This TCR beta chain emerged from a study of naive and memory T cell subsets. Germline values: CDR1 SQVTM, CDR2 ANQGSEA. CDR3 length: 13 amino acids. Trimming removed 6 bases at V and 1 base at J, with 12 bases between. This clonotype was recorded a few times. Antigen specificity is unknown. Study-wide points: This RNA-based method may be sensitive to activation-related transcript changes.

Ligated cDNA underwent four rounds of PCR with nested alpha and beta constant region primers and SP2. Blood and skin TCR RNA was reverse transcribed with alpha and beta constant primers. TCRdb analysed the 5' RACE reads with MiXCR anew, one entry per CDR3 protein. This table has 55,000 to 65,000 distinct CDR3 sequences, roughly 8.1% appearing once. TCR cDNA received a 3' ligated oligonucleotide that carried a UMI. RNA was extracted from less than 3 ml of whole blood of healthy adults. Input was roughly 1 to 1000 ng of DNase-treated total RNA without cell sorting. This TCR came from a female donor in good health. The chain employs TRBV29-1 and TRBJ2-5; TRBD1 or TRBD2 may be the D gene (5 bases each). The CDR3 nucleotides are TGCAGCGTCGAGGGACGACGCCAAGAGACCCAGTACTTC. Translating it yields CSVEGRRQETQYF.